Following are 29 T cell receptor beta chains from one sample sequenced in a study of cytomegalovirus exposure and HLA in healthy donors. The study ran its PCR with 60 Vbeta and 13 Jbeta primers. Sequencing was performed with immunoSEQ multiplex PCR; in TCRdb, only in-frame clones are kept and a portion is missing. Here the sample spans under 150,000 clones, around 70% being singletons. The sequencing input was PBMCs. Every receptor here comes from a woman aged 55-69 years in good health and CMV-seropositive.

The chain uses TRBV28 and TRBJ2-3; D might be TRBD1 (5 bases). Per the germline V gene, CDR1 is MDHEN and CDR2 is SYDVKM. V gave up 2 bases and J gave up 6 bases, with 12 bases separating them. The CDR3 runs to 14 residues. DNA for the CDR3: TGTGCCAGCAGTTTAGGGCAGGGCATCGATACGCAGTATTTT. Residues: CASSLGQGIDTQYF.

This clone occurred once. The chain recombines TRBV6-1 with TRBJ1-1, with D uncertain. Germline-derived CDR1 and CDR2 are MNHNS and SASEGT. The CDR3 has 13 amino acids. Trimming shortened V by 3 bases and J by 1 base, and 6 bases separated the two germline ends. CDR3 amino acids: CASSDYGNTEAFF. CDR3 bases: TGTGCCAGCAGTGACTATGGGAACACTGAAGCTTTCTTT.

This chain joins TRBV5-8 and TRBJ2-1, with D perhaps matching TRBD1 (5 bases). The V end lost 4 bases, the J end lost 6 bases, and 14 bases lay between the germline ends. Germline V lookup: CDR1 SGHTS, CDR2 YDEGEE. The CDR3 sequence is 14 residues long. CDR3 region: CASSPGSYINEQFF. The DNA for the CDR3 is TGTGCCAGCAGCCCAGGGTCCTATATCAATGAGCAGTTCTTC.

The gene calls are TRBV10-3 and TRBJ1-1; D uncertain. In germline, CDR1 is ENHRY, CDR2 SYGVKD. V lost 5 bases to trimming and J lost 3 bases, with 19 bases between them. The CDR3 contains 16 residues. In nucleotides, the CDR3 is TGTGCCATCAGTTCCAAAGGTGGAGGGCGGGACACTGAAGCTTTCTTT. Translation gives CAISSKGGGRDTEAFF.

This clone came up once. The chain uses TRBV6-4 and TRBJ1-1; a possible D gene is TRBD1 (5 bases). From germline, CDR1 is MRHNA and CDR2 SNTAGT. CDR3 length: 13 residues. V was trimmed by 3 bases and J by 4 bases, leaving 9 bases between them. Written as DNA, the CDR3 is TGTGCCAGCAGTGAGAGGGGAGGCACTGAAGCTTTCTTT. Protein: CASSERGGTEAFF.

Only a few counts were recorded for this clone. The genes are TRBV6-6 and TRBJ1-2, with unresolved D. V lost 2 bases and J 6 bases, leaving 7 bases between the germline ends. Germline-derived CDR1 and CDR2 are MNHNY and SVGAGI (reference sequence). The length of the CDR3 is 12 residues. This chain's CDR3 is CASSYTYDGYTF. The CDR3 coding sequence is TGTGCCAGCAGTTACACTTACGATGGCTACACCTTC.

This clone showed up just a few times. The CDR3 spells CASSDWTGDKQYF. CDR3 coding DNA: TGTGCCAGCAGTGATTGGACAGGGGACAAGCAGTACTTC. The chain combines TRBV6-1 with TRBJ2-7; 9 bases align to TRBD1. Germline V CDR1 and CDR2: MNHNS, SASEGT. The CDR3 is 13 residues long. The V and J ends lost 3 bases and 8 bases, in that order; junction bases with no gene match: 5.

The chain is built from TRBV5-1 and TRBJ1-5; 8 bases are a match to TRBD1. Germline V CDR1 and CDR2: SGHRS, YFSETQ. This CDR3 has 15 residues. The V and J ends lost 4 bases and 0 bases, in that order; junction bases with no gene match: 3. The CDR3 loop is CASSLQGGSNQPQHF. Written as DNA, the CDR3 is TGCGCCAGCAGCCTACAGGGGGGTAGCAATCAGCCCCAGCATTTT. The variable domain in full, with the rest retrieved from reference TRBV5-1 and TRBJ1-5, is KAGVTQTPRYLIKTRGQQVTLSCSPISGHRSVSWYQQTPGQGLQFLFEYFSETQRNKGNFPGRFSGRQFSNSRSEMNVSTLELGDSALYLCASSLQGGSNQPQHFGDGTRLSIL.

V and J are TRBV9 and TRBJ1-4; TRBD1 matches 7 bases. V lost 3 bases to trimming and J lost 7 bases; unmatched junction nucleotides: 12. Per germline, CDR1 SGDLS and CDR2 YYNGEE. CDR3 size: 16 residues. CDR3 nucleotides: TGTGCCAGCAGCGCTCCAGGGACAGTGCCCTTTGAAAAACTGTTTTTT. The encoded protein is CASSAPGTVPFEKLFF.

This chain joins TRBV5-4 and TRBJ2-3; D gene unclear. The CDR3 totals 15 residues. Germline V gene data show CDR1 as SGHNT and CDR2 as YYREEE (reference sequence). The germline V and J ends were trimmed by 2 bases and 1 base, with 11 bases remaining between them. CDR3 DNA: TGTGCCAGCAGCTTATGGAAGACTGGCACAGATACGCAGTATTTT. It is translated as CASSLWKTGTDTQYF.

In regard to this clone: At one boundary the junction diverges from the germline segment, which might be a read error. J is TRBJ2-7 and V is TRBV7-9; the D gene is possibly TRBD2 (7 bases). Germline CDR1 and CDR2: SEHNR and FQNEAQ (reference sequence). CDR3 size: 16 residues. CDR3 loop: CSSSSARRGGPREQYF. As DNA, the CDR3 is TGTTCCAGCAGCTCCGCCCGGAGGGGGGGTCCTCGGGAGCAGTACTTC.

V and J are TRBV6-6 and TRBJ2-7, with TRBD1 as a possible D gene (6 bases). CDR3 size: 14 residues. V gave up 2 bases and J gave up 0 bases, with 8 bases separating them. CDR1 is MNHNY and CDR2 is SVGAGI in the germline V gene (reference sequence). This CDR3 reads CASSYGQFSYEQYF. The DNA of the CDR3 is TGTGCCAGCAGTTACGGACAGTTCTCCTACGAGCAGTACTTC.

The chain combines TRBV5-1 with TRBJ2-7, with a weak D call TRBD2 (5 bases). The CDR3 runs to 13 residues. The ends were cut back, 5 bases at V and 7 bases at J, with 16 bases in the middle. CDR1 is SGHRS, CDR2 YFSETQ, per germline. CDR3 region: CASRGEPPWEQYF. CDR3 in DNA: TGCGCCAGCAGGGGAGAGCCGCCTTGGGAGCAGTACTTC.

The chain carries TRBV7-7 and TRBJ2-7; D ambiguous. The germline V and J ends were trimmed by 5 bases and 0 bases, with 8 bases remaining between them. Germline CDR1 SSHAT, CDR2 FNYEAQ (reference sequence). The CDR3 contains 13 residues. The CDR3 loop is CASSAGSSYEQYF. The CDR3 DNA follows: TGTGCCAGCAGCGCAGGTAGCTCCTACGAGCAGTACTTC.

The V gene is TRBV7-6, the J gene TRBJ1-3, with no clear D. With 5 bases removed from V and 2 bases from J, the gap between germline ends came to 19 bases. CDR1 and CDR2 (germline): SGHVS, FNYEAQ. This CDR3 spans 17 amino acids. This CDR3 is CASSPRSSAAAGNTIYF. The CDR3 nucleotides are TGTGCCAGCAGCCCCCGATCGTCCGCCGCGGCTGGAAACACCATATATTTT.

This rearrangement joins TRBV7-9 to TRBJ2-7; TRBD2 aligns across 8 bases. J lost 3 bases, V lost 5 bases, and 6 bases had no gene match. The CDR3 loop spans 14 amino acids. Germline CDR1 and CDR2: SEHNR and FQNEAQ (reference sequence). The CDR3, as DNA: TGTGCCAGCAGCCCGGGACGGGGGGGCTACGAGCAGTACTTC. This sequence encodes CASSPGRGGYEQYF. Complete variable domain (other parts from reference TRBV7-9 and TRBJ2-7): DTGVSQNPRHKITKRGQNVTFRCDPISEHNRLYWYRQTLGQGPEFLTYFQNEAQLEKSRLLSDRFSAERPKGSFSTLEIQRTEQGDSAMYLCASSPGRGGYEQYFGPGTRLTVT.

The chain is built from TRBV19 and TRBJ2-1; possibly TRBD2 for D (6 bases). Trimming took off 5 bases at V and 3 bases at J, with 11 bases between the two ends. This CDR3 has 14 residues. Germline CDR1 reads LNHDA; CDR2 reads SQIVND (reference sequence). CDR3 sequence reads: CASSGGYLYNEQFF. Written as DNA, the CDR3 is TGTGCCAGTAGTGGGGGGTACCTCTACAATGAGCAGTTCTTC.

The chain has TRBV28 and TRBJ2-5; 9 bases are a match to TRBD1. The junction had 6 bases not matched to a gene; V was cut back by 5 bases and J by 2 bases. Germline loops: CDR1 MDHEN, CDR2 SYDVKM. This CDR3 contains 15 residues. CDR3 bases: TGTGCCAGCAGTCCACGGACAGGGGTTCAAGAGACCCAGTACTTC. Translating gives CASSPRTGVQETQYF.

The DNA of the CDR3 is TGCGCCAGCAGCCAAGGGACAGGGGCGAATCAGCCCCAGCATTTT. As protein: CASSQGTGANQPQHF. The rearrangement joins TRBV4-1 to TRBJ1-5; 9 positions match TRBD1. Germline CDR1 reads MGHRA; CDR2 reads YSYEKL. The trim removed 1 base at V and 4 bases at J, leaving 2 bases unmatched. This CDR3 comprises 15 residues.

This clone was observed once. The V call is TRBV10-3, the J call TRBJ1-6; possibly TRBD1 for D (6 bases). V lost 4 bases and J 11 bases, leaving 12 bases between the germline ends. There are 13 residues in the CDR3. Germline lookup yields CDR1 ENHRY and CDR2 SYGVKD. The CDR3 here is CAISGGLRTPLHF. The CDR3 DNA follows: TGTGCCATCAGTGGGGGGCTCAGGACACCCCTCCACTTT.

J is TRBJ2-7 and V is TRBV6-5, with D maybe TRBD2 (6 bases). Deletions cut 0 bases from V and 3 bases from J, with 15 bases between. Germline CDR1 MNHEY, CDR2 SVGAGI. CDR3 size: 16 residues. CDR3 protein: CASSYSPNPGDYEQYF. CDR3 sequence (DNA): TGTGCCAGCAGTTACTCGCCCAATCCGGGGGACTACGAGCAGTACTTC.

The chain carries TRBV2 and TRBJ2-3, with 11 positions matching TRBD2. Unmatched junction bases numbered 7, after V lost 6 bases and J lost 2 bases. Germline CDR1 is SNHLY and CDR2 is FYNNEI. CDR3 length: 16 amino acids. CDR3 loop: CASRLTSGGNTDTQYF. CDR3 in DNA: TGTGCCAGCAGACTCACTAGCGGGGGAAACACAGATACGCAGTATTTT.

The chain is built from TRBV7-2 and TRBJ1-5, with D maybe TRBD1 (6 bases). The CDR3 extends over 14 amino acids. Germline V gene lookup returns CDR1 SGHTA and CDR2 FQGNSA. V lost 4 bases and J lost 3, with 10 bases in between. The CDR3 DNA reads TGTGCCAGCAGCTCTCAGGGGCCCAATCAGCCCCAGCATTTT. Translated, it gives CASSSQGPNQPQHF.

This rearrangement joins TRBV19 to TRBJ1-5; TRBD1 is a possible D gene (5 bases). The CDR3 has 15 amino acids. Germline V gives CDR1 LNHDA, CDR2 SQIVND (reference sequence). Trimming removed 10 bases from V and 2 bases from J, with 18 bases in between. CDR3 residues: CATDRQTGGNQPQHF. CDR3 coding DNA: TGTGCCACCGACCGACAGACGGGAGGCAATCAGCCCCAGCATTTT.

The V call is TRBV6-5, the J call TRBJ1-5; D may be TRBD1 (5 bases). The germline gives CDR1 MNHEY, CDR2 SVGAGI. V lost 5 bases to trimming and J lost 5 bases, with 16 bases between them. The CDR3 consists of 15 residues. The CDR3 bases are TGTGCCAGCAGTCCCCGGGGGGTTTGGGATCAGCCCCAGCATTTT. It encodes CASSPRGVWDQPQHF.

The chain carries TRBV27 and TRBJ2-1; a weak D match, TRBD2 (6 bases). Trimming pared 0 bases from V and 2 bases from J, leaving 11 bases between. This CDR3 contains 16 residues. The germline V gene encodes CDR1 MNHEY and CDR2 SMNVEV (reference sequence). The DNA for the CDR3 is TGTGCCAGCAGTTTATCGCGGGGTCTGACCTACAATGAGCAGTTCTTC. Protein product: CASSLSRGLTYNEQFF.

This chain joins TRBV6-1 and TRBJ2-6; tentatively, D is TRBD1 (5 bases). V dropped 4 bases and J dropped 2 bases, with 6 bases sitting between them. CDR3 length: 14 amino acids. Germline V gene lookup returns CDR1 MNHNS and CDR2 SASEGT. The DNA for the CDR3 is TGTGCCAGCAGTGCCAGGGCTGGGGCCAACGTCCTGACTTTC. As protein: CASSARAGANVLTF.

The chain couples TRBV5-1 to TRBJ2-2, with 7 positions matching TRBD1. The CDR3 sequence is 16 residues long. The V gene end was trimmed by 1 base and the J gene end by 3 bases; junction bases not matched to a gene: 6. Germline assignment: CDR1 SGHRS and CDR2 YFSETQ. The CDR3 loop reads CASSLLPDRDTGELFF. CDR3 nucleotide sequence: TGCGCCAGCAGCTTGCTCCCCGACAGGGACACCGGGGAGCTGTTTTTT.

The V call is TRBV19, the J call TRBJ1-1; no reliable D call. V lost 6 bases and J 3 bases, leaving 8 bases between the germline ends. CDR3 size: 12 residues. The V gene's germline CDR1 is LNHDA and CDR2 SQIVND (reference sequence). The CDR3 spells CASRGADTEAFF. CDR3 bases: TGTGCCAGTAGGGGAGCGGACACTGAAGCTTTCTTT.